These 27 T cell receptor beta chains were sequenced from one sample in a study of cytomegalovirus exposure and HLA in healthy donors. Use of 60 Vbeta and 13 Jbeta primers characterized the PCR. Produced via immunoSEQ multiplex PCR; TCRdb's table is partial and in-frame only. The data hold more than 95,000 clones, with 60% to 75% observed a single time. The sequenced sample was PBMCs. These receptors all come from a man aged 55 to 69 in good health and CMV-seronegative.

The chain uses TRBV5-1 and TRBJ2-5; 11 bases are a match to TRBD2. CDR3 length: 16 amino acids. The germline gives CDR1 SGHRS, CDR2 YFSETQ. V dropped 5 bases and J dropped 2; count of bases not matched to a gene: 8. In DNA, the CDR3 is TGCGCCAGCAGAATTACCGGGACTAGCGGACAAGAGACCCAGTACTTC. It encodes CASRITGTSGQETQYF.

The rearrangement joins TRBV2 to TRBJ2-3; 13 positions match TRBD2. The CDR3 is made up of 15 amino acids. CDR1 SNHLY and CDR2 FYNNEI come from the germline V gene. With 5 bases clipped from V and 4 bases from J, the junction kept 3 bases outside the gene matches. This CDR3 reads CASSRTSGSSDTQYF. The CDR3 coding sequence is TGTGCCAGCAGTCGGACTAGCGGGAGTTCAGATACGCAGTATTTT.

This clone has more than one count but fewer than ten. This chain connects TRBV5-1 to TRBJ2-5, with TRBD2 matching over 9 bases. The DNA end lines up better with TRBJ2-7; the J call may be wrong. CDR1 and CDR2 from the germline V gene are SGHRS and YFSETQ. This CDR3 has 15 amino acids. The CDR3 DNA follows: TGCGCCAGCAGCTTGGGGTGGACTAGCGTTAACGAGCAGTACTTC. It encodes CASSLGWTSVNEQYF.

This clone was observed once. The gene calls are TRBV9 and TRBJ1-4; D is ambiguous. The germline CDR1 and CDR2 sequences are SGDLS and YYNGEE. V dropped 0 bases and J dropped 5 bases, with 20 bases sitting between them. The CDR3 is 18 amino acids. The CDR3 region has the DNA TGTGCCAGCAGCGTAGCTAGGACTCCCGGTTTAAAAAATGAAAAACTGTTTTTT. It yields the protein CASSVARTPGLKNEKLFF.

The V call is TRBV11-2, the J call TRBJ2-2; D gene unclear. The germline CDR1 and CDR2 sequences are SGHAT and FQNNGV. This CDR3 comprises 14 residues. V was clipped by 8 bases and J by 1 base, with 11 bases between them. CDR3 sequence: CASLSSRNTGELFF. As DNA, the CDR3 is TGTGCCAGCCTCTCTTCGAGGAACACCGGGGAGCTGTTTTTT.

This clone turned up a few times. The chain is built from TRBV28 and TRBJ1-6; 7 bases map to TRBD1. This CDR3 has 14 amino acids. With 5 bases clipped from V and 6 bases from J, the junction kept 4 bases outside the gene matches. The germline CDR1 and CDR2 sequences are MDHEN and SYDVKM. Here the CDR3 DNA reads TGTGCCAGCAGTCCAGGACAGGTTAATTCACCCCTCCACTTT. Translated: CASSPGQVNSPLHF.

The J gene is TRBJ1-5, the V gene TRBV2; a possible D gene is TRBD1 (5 bases). There are 14 residues in the CDR3. Per the germline V gene, CDR1 is SNHLY and CDR2 is FYNNEI. Trimming cost V 8 bases and J 5 bases, with 16 bases left between them. CDR3 bases: TGTGCCAGCGGCGGGGACGGTGGATATCAGCCCCAGCATTTT. Amino acid sequence: CASGGDGGYQPQHF.

This clone showed up just once. The chain is built from TRBV2 and TRBJ2-1, with TRBD1 matching 9 bases. This CDR3 spans 14 amino acids. Germline values: CDR1 SNHLY, CDR2 FYNNEI. Trimming removed 5 bases from V and 8 bases from J; junction bases left unmatched: 7. The CDR3 DNA follows: TGTGCCAGCAGTCCGACGGACAGGGGACATGAGCAGTTCTTC. Translation: CASSPTDRGHEQFF.

The chain combines TRBV6-1 with TRBJ2-1; 11 positions match TRBD2. This CDR3 has 17 amino acids. Trimming took 4 bases from V and 0 from J; bases not matched to a gene: 5. Germline CDR1 is MNHNS and CDR2 is SASEGT. The CDR3 sequence is CASSVSGGASSYNEQFF. The CDR3, as DNA: TGTGCCAGCAGTGTTAGCGGGGGGGCTAGCTCCTACAATGAGCAGTTCTTC.

There are a few counts of this clone. The chain carries TRBV11-3 and TRBJ2-7; 11 bases fit TRBD1. The length of the CDR3 is 16 residues. The ends lost 5 bases at V and 1 base at J; junction bases unmatched: 7. The V gene's germline CDR1 is SGHNT and CDR2 YENEEA. The CDR3 DNA follows: TGTGCCAGCAGCGCCAGCGGACAGGGGGCGTCCTACGAGCAGTACTTC. It translates to CASSASGQGASYEQYF.

This sequence joins TRBV2 and TRBJ2-7, with D perhaps matching TRBD1 (5 bases). Trimming left V 2 bases short and J 4 bases short, with 12 bases between. The germline V gene has CDR1 SNHLY and CDR2 FYNNEI. The CDR3 runs to 14 residues. The CDR3 loop is CASSETGGPYEQYF. The CDR3 region has the DNA TGTGCCAGCAGTGAAACAGGTGGGCCATACGAGCAGTACTTC.

This rearrangement joins TRBV7-3 to TRBJ2-1; 9 bases map to TRBD2. V gave up 2 bases and J gave up 3 bases; unmatched junction bases: 5. Germline values: CDR1 SGHTA, CDR2 FQGTGA. The CDR3 has 16 residues. Here the CDR3 reads CASSLQAGGLYNEQFF. CDR3 nucleotides: TGTGCCAGCAGCTTACAGGCGGGAGGGCTCTACAATGAGCAGTTCTTC. The full variable domain, with the rest looked up from reference TRBV7-3 and TRBJ2-1, is GAGVSQTPSNKVTEKGKYVELRCDPISGHTALYWYRQSLGQGPEFLIYFQGTGAADDSGLPNDRFFAVRPEGSVSTLKIQRTERGDSAVYLCASSLQAGGLYNEQFFGPGTRLTVL.

The chain links TRBV5-4 to TRBJ1-1; 7 bases match TRBD1. Germline CDR1 is SGHNT and CDR2 is YYREEE (reference sequence). The V gene end was trimmed by 2 bases and the J gene end by 3 bases; junction bases not matched to a gene: 4. CDR3 length: 14 amino acids. Written as DNA, the CDR3 is TGTGCCAGCAGCTTAAGGGGGCGGTACACTGAAGCTTTCTTT. Amino acid sequence: CASSLRGRYTEAFF.

This rearrangement joins TRBV11-3 to TRBJ1-1; D gene unclear. V was cut by 0 bases and J by 3 bases, with 8 bases left in between. CDR1 and CDR2 from the germline V gene are SGHNT and YENEEA. The CDR3 length is 14 residues. The chain's CDR3 is CASSLDGLDTEAFF. CDR3 in DNA: TGTGCCAGCAGCTTAGATGGGCTTGACACTGAAGCTTTCTTT.

The chain employs TRBV2 and TRBJ2-7; D possibly corresponds to TRBD1 (5 bases). The CDR3 sequence is 15 residues long. With 4 bases removed from V and 3 bases from J, the gap between germline ends came to 16 bases. CDR1 is SNHLY and CDR2 is FYNNEI in the germline V gene. CDR3 DNA sequence: TGTGCCAGCAGTGCGGGCAGGACACCCCTCTACGAGCAGTACTTC. Amino acid sequence: CASSAGRTPLYEQYF.

This clone was seen a few times. V usage is TRBV27 and J usage is TRBJ1-5; D remains unclear. The CDR3 runs to 13 residues. Germline V gives CDR1 MNHEY, CDR2 SMNVEV (reference sequence). V lost 6 bases and J lost 6, with 12 bases in between. CDR3 DNA sequence: TGTGCCAGCAGCTCAAGAGGATTTCAGCCCCAGCATTTT. As protein: CASSSRGFQPQHF.

The rearrangement links TRBV5-1 to TRBJ2-1; TRBD1 matches at 7 bases. Germline loops: CDR1 SGHRS, CDR2 YFSETQ. Trimming removed 7 bases from V and 8 bases from J; junction bases left unmatched: 6. The CDR3 loop spans 12 amino acids. DNA of the CDR3: TGCGCCAGCCCGGACAGGTACTATGAGCAGTTCTTC. Protein: CASPDRYYEQFF.

This clone has more than one count but fewer than ten. The chain joins TRBV7-6 to TRBJ1-1; 9 bases match TRBD1. The CDR3 covers 15 residues. V was clipped by 5 bases and J by 6 bases; unmatched bases: 10. Germline loops: CDR1 SGHVS, CDR2 FNYEAQ. The CDR3 nucleotides read TGTGCCAGCAGCGAGAATCCGGGACAGGGCTCTGAAGCTTTCTTT. Translating it yields CASSENPGQGSEAFF.

CDR3 DNA sequence: TGCGCCAGCGTCCCGGACAGGGGGCAAGAGACCCAGTACTTC. Its translation is CASVPDRGQETQYF. The chain couples TRBV5-1 to TRBJ2-5; 10 bases agree with TRBD1. The ends lost 7 bases at V and 2 bases at J; junction bases unmatched: 5. Per the germline V gene, CDR1 is SGHRS and CDR2 is YFSETQ. CDR3 length: 14 residues.

The rearrangement uses TRBV2 and TRBJ2-2, with 11 bases identical to TRBD2. Per the germline V gene, CDR1 is SNHLY and CDR2 is FYNNEI. The length of the CDR3 is 15 residues. The V segment lost 4 bases and the J segment 6 bases; nucleotides outside the gene matches: 4. CDR3 sequence reads: CASSVTSGAAGELFF. DNA for the CDR3: TGTGCCAGCAGTGTGACTAGCGGGGCAGCCGGGGAGCTGTTTTTT.

The chain recombines TRBV9 with TRBJ2-1, with 9 bases matching TRBD1. Per the germline V gene, CDR1 is SGDLS and CDR2 is YYNGEE. The CDR3 has 14 residues. Unmatched junction bases numbered 7, after V lost 3 bases and J lost 9 bases. DNA of the CDR3: TGTGCCAGCAGCGGGGACAGGGACGTGGCTGAGCAGTTCTTC. Translated, it gives CASSGDRDVAEQFF.

This chain links TRBV10-3 with TRBJ2-5, with 8 nucleotides matching TRBD1. The CDR3 extends over 13 amino acids. Germline assignment: CDR1 ENHRY and CDR2 SYGVKD. Germline trimming cut 10 bases from V and 4 bases from J; bases unmatched to any gene: 8. The CDR3 bases are TGTGCCACCGTCAGGGGGCAGGGAGAGACCCAGTACTTC. Translation gives CATVRGQGETQYF.

The chain links TRBV11-3 to TRBJ2-1; the match to TRBD2 covers 14 bases. This CDR3 is built from 18 residues. CDR1 is SGHNT and CDR2 is YENEEA in the germline V gene. The junction had 11 bases not matched to a gene; V was cut back by 8 bases and J by 2 bases. CDR3 loop: CASFPGLAGERAYNEQFF. Here the CDR3 DNA reads TGTGCCAGCTTTCCGGGACTAGCGGGGGAACGGGCCTACAATGAGCAGTTCTTC.

The rearrangement links TRBV5-1 to TRBJ2-3; 11 nucleotides align to TRBD2. The germline CDR1 and CDR2 sequences are SGHRS and YFSETQ. V shed 5 bases, J shed 2 bases, and the junction held 7 bases outside the gene matches. The CDR3 spans 16 residues. The CDR3 loop reads CASREFSGGATDTQYF. CDR3 bases: TGCGCCAGCAGAGAGTTTAGCGGGGGGGCCACAGATACGCAGTATTTT.

The table lists this clone with a few counts. J is TRBJ1-5 and V is TRBV5-5; maybe TRBD1 (5 bases). V was pared by 4 bases and J by 9 bases, with 26 bases between. There are 17 residues in the CDR3. Germline loops: CDR1 SGHKS, CDR2 YYEKEE (reference sequence). CDR3 loop: CASSPSGGSNGVGPQHF. The CDR3 bases are TGTGCCAGCAGCCCCTCGGGGGGAAGTAATGGGGTAGGGCCCCAGCATTTT.

The rearrangement uses TRBV11-1 and TRBJ2-2; the D is unclear. The V gene's germline CDR1 is SGHAT and CDR2 FQDESV (reference sequence). Trimming stripped 5 bases from V and 7 bases from J, with 11 bases between. The CDR3 loop spans 13 amino acids. In nucleotides, the CDR3 is TGTGCCAGCAGCCACCTTAGAGTCGGGGAGCTGTTTTTT. Amino acid sequence: CASSHLRVGELFF.

A single count supports this clone. The chain uses TRBV30 and TRBJ2-7; TRBD2 might be the D (5 bases). There are 13 residues in the CDR3. Trimming took 4 bases from V and 2 from J, leaving 12 bases between them. Germline V gives CDR1 GTSNPN, CDR2 SVGIG (reference sequence). The CDR3 region is CAWTRAPTYEQYF. The CDR3 DNA reads as TGTGCCTGGACGAGGGCCCCCACCTACGAGCAGTACTTC.